This TCR beta chain appears in the sequencing data of a study of shared clonotypes between healthy human individuals (dated by TCRdb to about 2020). In terms of the full investigation: A few men and a couple of women, aged 18 to 49 years, made up the cohort. For each donor, three plates each were used for CD4 naive and CD4 memory, two plates were used for CD8 naive, and one plate was used for CD8 memory. Blood TCR repertoires of four to six healthy adults were deeply sequenced to estimate repertoire size and the extent of clonotype sharing between individuals. Different laboratories and diverse techniques were used to prepare libraries and sequence TCR repertoires, to increase sequencing depth and limit assay-specific biases. Per donor, leukapheresis produced somewhere between about 0.8 and 9.5 billion PBMCs. Results and caveats for the whole study, not just this receptor: Incomplete sequencing was indicated by rarefaction of sorted-subset datasets, despite the large sequencing depth. Pairwise subsampling led to the expectation that sequencing depth would affect the degree of clonotype sharing among donors. Compared with non-shared clonotypes, the clonotypes found in all four sorted-subset donors had higher generation probabilities. Across a few donors, around 5% of naive CD4, 3% to 4% of naive CD8, about 2.3% of memory CD4, and about 0.44% of memory CD8 clonotypes were shared. Larger estimated clonotype richness was generally found for naive subsets than for memory subsets. Because the study included only a small number of donors, the genetic and exposure-history diversity represented was limited. Sampling was restricted to blood, and TCR repertoires in tissue are likely to differ from TCR repertoires in blood.

Concerning this clone itself: Its antigen is currently not known. Per-base qualities were not stored, and no clone one base away is much larger.

CD8 naive samples consisted of CD45RO-negative cells that were positively selected for CCR7, yielding a CD45RA+CCR7+ population without TemRA cells. The donors were healthy, HIV-negative adults with no recently reported acute infections or vaccinations. Only Caucasian adults living in Nashville, Tennessee, USA were represented among the donors. Blood was collected by leukapheresis, and PBMCs were isolated by Ficoll-Histopaque density gradient centrifugation and then cryopreserved in liquid nitrogen vapor phase. Purity and quantity of every magnetically sorted T cell population were checked by analytical flow cytometry. Genomic DNA was isolated from every sorted fraction and measured by UV absorbance on a Nanodrop 2000c. Trimming at the junction amounts to 5 bases on V and 4 bases on J, and the germline ends lie 21 bases apart. The CDR3, cysteine through phenylalanine, is 17 amino acids long. The sequence is cut down to CDR3 DNA, 51 bases in frame from base 1. The CDR1 and CDR2 encoded by the germline V gene are MDHEN and SYDVKM.

Using the deep immunoSEQ assay, multiplex PCR amplified TCR CDR3 regions from genomic DNA. Extracted genomic DNA from each cell subset was distributed evenly across all wells of several immunoSEQ 96-well plates, and each plate was treated as a replicate. Each replicate PCR for sorted subsets received around 200 ng genomic DNA, equal to 30,000 or so T cell genomes. The purified libraries were quantified using a Qubit 3.0 fluorometer, sized with a Bioanalyzer 2100, and then quantified again using the KAPA Library Quantification kit. Every immunoSEQ 96-well plate was sequenced on a separate single-read 150-cycle Illumina NextSeq 550 flow cell. As for the authors' bioinformatics: The immunoSEQ output contained only junctional sequences without quality scores, so filtering could not match that applied to full-length reads. Sequences were annotated with PyIR, a Python wrapper for IgBLAST v1.9, using IMGT germline references to assign V/J genes and CDR3. Reads were removed for weak V/J assignments (E-value above 1e-6), missing CDR3, stop codons, out-of-frame junctions, or ambiguous translated residues. A V3J clonotype was defined by an identical inferred V gene, J gene, and CDR3 amino acid sequence. Percentage overlap between repertoires was computed as shared unique clonotypes divided by the size of the smaller repertoire. Three approaches were used to assess repertoire richness: RTK rarefaction, the Chao1 estimator, and Recon v2.1 estimates of unobserved clonotypes. For all TCRbeta clonotypes obtained by the gDNA method from four donors, generation probabilities were computed with OLGA. TCRdb obtained this table from immuneACCESS and retained in-frame rearrangements with V and J assigned. These tables miss some clones; where compared with another copy, unresolved V genes account for less than half of the shortfall, and the remainder is unexplained. The V and J calls and the clone size are those of that table, but D and trimming were determined from the DNA. This sample has approximately 810,000 clones in its table, and 92% of those were observed once. The biggest ten clones account for 20% to 30% of the sample.

The sample was naive CD8+ T cells sorted from blood. The cell subset or site tag for this specimen amounts to: CD45RA+CCR7+. This TCR was recovered from a young man in good health. The V gene is TRBV28 and the J gene is TRBJ1-5; the D region possibly corresponds to TRBD1 (6 bases align). Read as DNA, the sequence is TGTGCCAGCAGTCCCCGGACAGCCACTATTGGGAATCAGCCCCAGCATTTT. Its protein product is CASSPRTATIGNQPQHF.